This entry describes one TCR beta chain. Its matching antigen is unknown. The sample belongs to a study of beta chain features in type 1 diabetes. Expressed TCRB transcripts got sequenced, as all isolated RNA was reverse transcribed. Only in-frame clones appear in the TCRdb table, and some are missing; sequencing was by immunoSEQ multiplex PCR. This sample has more than 250,000 clones, with around 20% found just once. Germline V lookup: CDR1 SQVTM, CDR2 ANQGSEA. V lost 4 bases and J lost 4, with 15 bases in between. This CDR3 contains 14 residues. Study-wide results and caveats: Resolution of whether HLA type affects TCRB rearrangement was not achieved here. For Type 1 diabetes patients, all four CD4+ subsets carried TCRB CDR3s that were moderately but significantly shorter.

The authors sorted CD4+ naive, central memory, regulatory and stem cell-like memory cells via CD45RO/CCR7/CD25/CD127/CD95/CD27. The purity of all sorted populations exceeded 95%. Sequenced sample: naive CD4+ T cells from blood. The chain is built from TRBV29-1 and TRBJ2-3; D gene ambiguous. The clonotype was recovered from a woman aged 40 to 50 with type 1 diabetes. The CDR3 sequence: CSVGPDTVADTQYF. In DNA, the CDR3 is TGCAGCGTTGGGCCCGACACAGTCGCAGATACGCAGTATTTT.